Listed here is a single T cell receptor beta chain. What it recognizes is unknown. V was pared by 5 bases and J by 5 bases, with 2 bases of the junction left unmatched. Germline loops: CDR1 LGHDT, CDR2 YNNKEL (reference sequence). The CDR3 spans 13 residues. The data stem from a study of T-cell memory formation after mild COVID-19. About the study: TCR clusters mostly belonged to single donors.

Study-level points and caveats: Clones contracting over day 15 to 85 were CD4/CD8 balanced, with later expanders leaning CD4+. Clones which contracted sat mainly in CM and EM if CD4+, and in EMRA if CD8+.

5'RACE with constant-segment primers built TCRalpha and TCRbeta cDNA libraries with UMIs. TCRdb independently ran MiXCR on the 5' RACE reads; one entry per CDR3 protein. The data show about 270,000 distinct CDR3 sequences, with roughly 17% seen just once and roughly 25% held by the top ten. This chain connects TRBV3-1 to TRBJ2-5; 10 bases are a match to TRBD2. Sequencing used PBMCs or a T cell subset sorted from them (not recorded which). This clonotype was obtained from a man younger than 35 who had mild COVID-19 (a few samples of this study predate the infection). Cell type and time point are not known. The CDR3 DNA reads TGTGCCAGCAGCACACTAGCGGGGGAGACCCAGTACTTC. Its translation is CASSTLAGETQYF.